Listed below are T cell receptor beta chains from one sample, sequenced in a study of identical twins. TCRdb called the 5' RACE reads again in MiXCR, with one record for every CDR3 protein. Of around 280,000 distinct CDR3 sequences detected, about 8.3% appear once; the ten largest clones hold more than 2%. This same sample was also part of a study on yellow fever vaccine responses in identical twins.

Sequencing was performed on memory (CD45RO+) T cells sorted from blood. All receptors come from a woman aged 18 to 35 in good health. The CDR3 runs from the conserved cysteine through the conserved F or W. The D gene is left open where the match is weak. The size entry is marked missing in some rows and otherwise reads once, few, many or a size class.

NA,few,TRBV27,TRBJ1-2,CASNQKNYGYTF,TGTGCCAGCAATCAGAAAAACTATGGCTACACCTTC
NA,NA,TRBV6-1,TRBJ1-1,CASSEVVGWVTEAFF,TGTGCCAGCAGTGAAGTCGTTGGGTGGGTTACTGAAGCTTTCTTT
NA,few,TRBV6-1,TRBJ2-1,CASSEGVLPFF,TGTGCCAGCAGTGAAGGTGTCCTACCGTTCTTC
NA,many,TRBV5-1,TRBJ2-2,CASSPTSSPNTGELFF,TGCGCCAGCAGCCCTACTAGCAGCCCTAACACCGGGGAGCTGTTTTTT
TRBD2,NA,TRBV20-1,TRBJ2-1,CSVPPSGGRNEQFF,TGCAGTGTACCCCCGAGCGGGGGCAGAAATGAGCAGTTCTTC
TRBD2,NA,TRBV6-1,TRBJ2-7,CASSEVGYSSGISYEQYF,TGTGCCAGCAGTGAAGTGGGGTATTCTAGCGGGATTTCCTACGAGCAGTACTTC
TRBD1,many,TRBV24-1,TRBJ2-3,CATSDPLDRESTDTQYF,TGTGCCACCAGTGATCCTCTGGACAGGGAGAGCACAGATACGCAGTATTTT
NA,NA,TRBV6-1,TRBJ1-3,CASSEVTEPGNTIYF,TGTGCCAGCAGTGAGGTGACAGAGCCTGGAAACACCATATATTTT
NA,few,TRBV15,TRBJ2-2,CATSTNLRLGKNTGEPFF,TGTGCCACCAGCACGAACCTCCGCCTGGGGAAAAACACCGGGGAGCCGTTTTTT
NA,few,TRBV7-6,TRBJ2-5,CASSLSVVGQSYF,TGTGCCAGCAGCCTAAGTGTGGTGGGCCAGTCGTACTTC
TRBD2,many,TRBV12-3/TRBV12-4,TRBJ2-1,CASSFPGLALNEQFF,TGTGCCAGCAGTTTTCCTGGACTAGCATTAAATGAGCAGTTCTTC
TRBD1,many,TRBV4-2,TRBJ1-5,CASSQGGQGANQPQHF,TGTGCCAGCAGCCAGGGAGGACAGGGGGCAAATCAGCCCCAGCATTTT
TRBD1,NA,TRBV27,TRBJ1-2,CASNRGGRTGVYGYTF,TGTGCCAGCAATCGAGGGGGCCGGACAGGGGTGTATGGCTACACCTTC
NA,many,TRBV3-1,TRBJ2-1,CASSPRLAGEQFF,TGTGCCAGCAGTCCAAGGTTGGCAGGTGAGCAGTTCTTC
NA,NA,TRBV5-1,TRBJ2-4,CASSLDSGTKNIQYF,TGCGCCAGCAGCTTGGACTCCGGGACCAAAAACATTCAGTACTTC
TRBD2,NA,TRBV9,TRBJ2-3,CASSRRTSGSSTDTQYF,TGTGCCAGCAGCCGAAGGACTAGCGGGAGTAGCACAGATACGCAGTATTTT
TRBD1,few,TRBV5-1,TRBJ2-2,CASSSQGTGSNGELFF,TGCGCCAGCAGCTCGCAGGGGACAGGGTCGAACGGGGAGCTGTTTTTT
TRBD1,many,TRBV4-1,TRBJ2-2,CASSQRTGNTPNTGELFF,TGCGCCAGCAGCCAACGGACAGGGAACACCCCGAACACCGGGGAGCTGTTTTTT
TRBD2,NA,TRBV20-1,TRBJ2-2,CSASGGPNTGELFF,TGCAGTGCGTCGGGAGGGCCGAACACCGGGGAGCTGTTTTTT
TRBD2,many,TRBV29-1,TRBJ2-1,CSVIAGTSGGAIRSNEQFF,TGCAGCGTTATCGCCGGGACTAGCGGGGGGGCGATCAGATCCAATGAGCAGTTCTTC
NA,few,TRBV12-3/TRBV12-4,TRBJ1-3,CASSRVGNTIYF,TGTGCCAGCAGTCGGGTTGGAAACACCATATATTTT
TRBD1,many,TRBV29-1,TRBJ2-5,CSPRGPHETQYF,TGCAGCCCAAGGGGGCCGCACGAGACCCAGTACTTC
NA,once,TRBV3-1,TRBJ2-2,CASSRGITGELFF,TGTGCCAGCAGCCGGGGAATCACCGGGGAGCTGTTTTTT
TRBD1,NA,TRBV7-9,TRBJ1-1,CASSTGQAEAFF,TGTGCCAGCAGCACCGGACAGGCTGAAGCTTTCTTT
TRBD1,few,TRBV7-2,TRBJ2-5,CASSPSFGTGGQKTQYF,TGTGCCAGCAGCCCAAGCTTCGGGACAGGGGGCCAGAAGACCCAGTACTTC
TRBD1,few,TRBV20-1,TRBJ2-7,CSTGQYYEQYF,TGCAGTACGGGACAGTACTACGAGCAGTACTTC
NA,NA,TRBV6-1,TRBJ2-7,CASSEEDWGGDHGYEQYF,TGTGCCAGCAGTGAAGAGGATTGGGGCGGAGACCATGGCTACGAGCAGTACTTC
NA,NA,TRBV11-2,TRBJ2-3,CASSKALYTDTQYF,TGTGCCAGCAGCAAAGCACTTTACACAGATACGCAGTATTTT
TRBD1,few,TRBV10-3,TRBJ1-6,CATRDSYNSPLHF,TGTGCCACGAGGGACAGCTATAATTCACCCCTCCACTTT